Sequencing of this TCR beta chain was carried out in a study of cytomegalovirus exposure and HLA in healthy donors (dated by TCRdb to about 2017). Study-level background: According to an earlier analysis of 550 to 700 of the donors, some 180 million T cells yielded some 120 million unique TCR beta sequences and about 300 Gb of sequence data. The number of donors typed differed by locus, with about 629-640 for A, B, C, DRB1 and DQB1, around 500 for DQA1, over 600 for DPA1, and over 400 for DPB1. Rather than drawing on any new phenotypic data, the later analysis identified candidate immune exposures from TCR beta sequences and the way those sequences occurred across donors. Approximately 310 gigabases of sequencing data and tens of millions of unique TCR sequences were included in an early release covering about 700 HLA-typed donors. A later genetic analysis took genome-wide SNP genotypes for about three fifths of the roughly 670 donors and used that subset as a discovery cohort. To predict cytomegalovirus infection status, the study brought together high-throughput TCR immunosequencing, statistical association of individual TCRs with disease status, and machine learning. An earlier analysis of 500 to 650 of the donors applied high-throughput TCR beta sequencing to assess whether each TCR beta V gene segment acted as functional or pseudogenic. Among the approximately 400 genotyped donors, around 81% belonged to the genetic ancestry cluster associated with self-reported Caucasian donors. A separate validation cohort of roughly 110 different subjects was used in addition to the 666-subject first cohort. The study aimed to test whether signatures of past pathogen exposure could be identified by cataloging public T cell receptors. Donor age, sex, ethnicity and CMV serostatus were collected together with the repertoire data. A later analysis re-analyzed previously published TCR beta repertoires from 650 to 800 donors and added high-resolution HLA genotyping to study TCR occurrence patterns. The study used immunosequencing to profile the T cell repertoires of more than 650 subjects and linked those repertoires to cytomegalovirus serostatus. HLA typing included class I and class II loci at four-digit resolution. About 5 DR-DQ haplotypes were handled as single units for association and clustering, since linkage in the cohort was strong. Every repertoire in the discovery cohort had been generated on one and the same sequencing platform. On average, 235,054 unique TCR beta nucleotide sequences were sequenced per donor among a few hundred genotyped donors of the cohort, with 15% to 20% of those sequences being non-productive. Paper-wide results and their limitations: Compared with the roughly 670-donor mean, donors in an Asian-associated ancestry cluster had fewer N-insertions in productive TCRs, according to a later genetic analysis. A later analysis associated 16,951 TCR beta sequences with specific HLA alleles at a false discovery rate of 0.05. Most CMV-associated TCR beta chains appeared to be HLA-restricted in a later analysis, and the HLA associations seemed to be driven largely by CMV exposure. An earlier analysis of around 500 of the donors showed that most TCR beta V segments appeared in productive rearrangements either about 90% or about 30% of the time, which broadly matched IMGT annotations. Three of the identified cytomegalovirus-associated TCR beta chains were confirmed in vitro to be specific for cytomegalovirus antigens. According to a later analysis, TCR association rates differed among HLA loci, with DRB1 alleles showing the most associated TCRs and HLA-C alleles showing the fewest. A cluster of highly shared sequence variants was judged likely to be a technical artifact of the sequencing pipeline. The study gave a list of some 150 TCR beta chains associated with cytomegalovirus. Because HLA typing was unavailable for some donors at each locus, only the typed subset was used in association tests. The earlier analysis of 450 to 700 of the donors excluded about 16 rarely observed V segments, including chromosome 9 orphons, because counts were too low. A further reported finding was that TCR beta sequences accurately predicted the HLA-A and HLA-B alleles for most subjects in the first cohort. The authors suggested that the approach could potentially be generalized to other disease states and immunological phenotypes. Assigning TCR associations to individual alleles was difficult when HLA alleles, especially DR and DQ, strongly co-occurred. In a later analysis, HLA-associated TCR beta chains were found to be more clonally expanded and to have lower generation probabilities than equally common non-associated chains. Most TCR sequences were seen in very few donors, while some public TCRs were found in many individuals. The classifier was reported to diagnose cytomegalovirus status with high specificity and sensitivity in both the original cohort and the validation cohort. According to a later analysis, parvovirus B19, influenza, CMV and Epstein-Barr virus appeared linked to several top co-occurrence clusters. The presence/absence analyses assumed that sequencing depth was roughly uniform across donors, and that assumption may not be true. The cohort was sequenced for TCR beta chains only, and without alpha or paired-chain data the features that could be detected were limited. A later genetic analysis associated a missense DCLRE1C variant with V-gene and J-gene trimming of TCR beta chains, and an independent cohort replicated the association. Correlated functional status among segregating V segments might be attributable to linkage disequilibrium, but an unknown experimental factor could not be ruled out. The 87-base-pair reads could not distinguish some IMGT-functional V segments, including TRBV6-2 and TRBV6-3, so those segments were excluded. CMV serostatus was the only immune exposure information available for the cohort.

The germline V gene gives CDR1 as MDHEN and CDR2 as SYDVKM. The CDR3, cysteine through phenylalanine, is 12 amino acids long. The sequence is cut down to CDR3 DNA, 36 bases in frame from base 1. A distance of 15 bases separates the germline ends of V and J, which lose 11 bases and 5 bases respectively. Receptor amplification or capture employed the immunoSEQ multiplex PCR assay. For the multiplex PCR, a mixture combining 60 forward primers for TCR Vbeta segments and 13 reverse primers for TCR Jbeta segments was used. A multiplex PCR assay on genomic DNA amplified the CDR3 region of rearranged TCR beta genes. Amplified TCR beta libraries were sequenced as 87-base-pair reads on the Illumina HiSeq System. The source study handled its data this way. A later analysis counted tens of millions of unique TCR beta chains across the 670 or so repertoires, and around 12 million of these chains were shared by at least two donors. A nearest-neighbor algorithm error-corrected the raw reads and collapsed the reads into unique sequences, merging closely related sequences to remove PCR and sequencing errors. CDR3 sequences were aligned to IMGT reference sequences to assign V, D and J gene segments. Each retained sequence needed at least a six-nucleotide match to both a V gene segment and a J gene segment. Rearrangements were called productive when the CDR3 lacked stop codons and stayed in frame with V and J; all others were non-productive. Following IMGT convention, CDR3 was defined as the stretch from the second conserved V-encoded cysteine to the conserved J-encoded phenylalanine. The earlier analysis of roughly 590 of the donors excluded any sequence lacking an unambiguous match to a single V gene segment. In an earlier analysis of around 590 of the donors, a V segment was called functional when productive rearrangements were above 56.7%, and segregating when the standard deviation between donors exceeded 5%. To diagnose cytomegalovirus status from the catalog of TCR beta chain sequences, a statistical classification framework was built. In a later analysis, TCR nucleotide sequences were compared against IMGT/GENE-DB human TR gene sequences so that V and J genes could be assigned. In a later analysis, CDR3 sequences and most-parsimonious VDJ recombination scenarios were assigned using the TCRdist pipeline. In a later analysis, every TCR beta chain was defined by the combination of its CDR3 amino acid sequence and its V-gene family, and reads without a unique V-gene family were dropped. A later analysis removed several hundred highly shared, low-generation-probability nucleotide sequences to deal with suspected cross-contamination and a sequencing artifact. A later analysis calculated a clonal expansion index for each public chain from normalized within-repertoire ranks of inferred template counts. A later analysis computed generation probabilities with a VDJ recombination model fitted to out-of-frame rearrangements, and checked the results against IGoR. In a later analysis, hypergeometric tests were used to score TCR-TCR, TCR-HLA and TCR-CMV co-occurrence, with a repertoire-size bias correction applied to TCR pairs. A later analysis estimated false discovery rates by permuting HLA or CMV assignments 20 times. A later analysis grouped co-occurring TCRs with DBSCAN, adding TCRdist sequence similarity when clustering within HLA-allele-positive subsets. For co-occurrence clustering, repertoires with fewer than 30,000 or more than 120,000 public chains were excluded, along with roughly 5 repertoires with anomalous nucleotide sharing. What TCRdb holds here is the immuneACCESS table cut down to in-frame rearrangements. Part of the clones is not present; checked against another copy, under half of the missing clones reflect an unresolved V gene, and the others are unexplained. D and trimming were read from the DNA, whereas the V and J calls and clone size are those reported in that table. This sample holds some 150,000 clones; more than 75% were observed only once. The ten biggest clones cover about 2.4% of the sample.

The cohort was made up of 650 to 700 healthy bone marrow donors. At the time of sampling, all cohort members were nominally healthy, though unrecorded immune exposures were likely present. The donor tested CMV seronegative and was one of the 352 seronegative cohort members. Each donor provided a peripheral blood sample, and peripheral blood mononuclear cells were used for TCR beta sequencing. The Qiagen DNeasy Blood Extraction Kit was used to extract genomic DNA from the blood cell samples. This clone has more than one count but fewer than ten. Its target antigen remains unknown. No base qualities exist here, and no much larger clone lies one base off it.

The chain links TRBV28 with TRBJ1-2, and the D gene may be TRBD1, 5 bases matching. The sequencing input was PBMCs. The source of this sequence is a woman younger than 30 in good health and CMV-seronegative. The nucleotide sequence is TGTGCCTGCCAGGGAGGGGTTTATGGCTACACCTTC. Its protein product is CACQGGVYGYTF.